These 6 T cell receptor beta chains were sequenced from one sample in a study of T-cell memory formation after mild COVID-19. TCRdb called the 5' RACE reads again in MiXCR, with one record for every CDR3 protein. The data show roughly 500,000 distinct CDR3 sequences, with around 21% seen just once and about 12% held by the top ten. The source material was PBMCs or a T cell subset sorted from them (not recorded which). The receptors stem from an adult woman who had mild COVID-19 (a few samples of this study predate the infection). Cell type and time point are not known.

CDR3 DNA: TGTGCCAGCAGCTTCGTCGAGGCAGATACGCAGTATTTT. Its protein is CASSFVEADTQYF. The chain is built from TRBV5-4 and TRBJ2-3; unclear D gene. The V gene lost 2 bases and the J gene lost 4 bases, with 8 bases spanning the gap. Germline V CDR1 and CDR2: SGHNT, YYREEE (reference sequence). CDR3 length: 13 residues.

The table lists this clonotype with many counts. The chain recombines TRBV18 with TRBJ2-7, with 14 bases lining up with TRBD2. V gave up 4 bases and J gave up 5 bases; unmatched junction bases: 16. Looked up from germline, CDR1 is KGHSH and CDR2 is LQKENI. This CDR3 region has 19 residues. CDR3 in DNA: TGTGCCAGCTCACTGAACTCCGGGACTAGCGGGAGAAACGCTAACGAGCAGTACTTC. Protein product: CASSLNSGTSGRNANEQYF. The full variable domain, completed using reference TRBV18 and TRBJ2-7, is NAGVMQNPRHLVRRRGQEARLRCSPMKGHSHVYWYRQLPEEGLKFMVYLQKENIIDESGMPKERFSAEFPKEGPSILRIQQVVRGDSAAYFCASSLNSGTSGRNANEQYFGPGTRLTVT.

This clonotype was counted only a few times. J is TRBJ1-6 and V is TRBV28, with D unclear. V was shortened by 11 bases and J by 0 bases, with 8 bases between the two germline ends. This CDR3 is built from 13 residues. Germline CDR1 is MDHEN and CDR2 is SYDVKM. The CDR3 loop is CAGSSSYNSPLHF. In nucleotides, the CDR3 is TGTGCCGGGTCGAGCTCCTATAATTCACCCCTCCACTTT.

This clonotype was counted at least ten times. This rearrangement joins TRBV15 to TRBJ1-2; no reliable D call. The CDR3 sequence is 14 residues long. Germline V lookup: CDR1 LNHNV, CDR2 YYDKDF (reference sequence). Trimming left V 0 bases short and J 4 bases short, with 9 bases between. The CDR3: CATSRDRTFYGYTF. The CDR3 region has the DNA TGTGCCACCAGCAGAGACAGGACTTTCTATGGCTACACCTTC.

Only a few counts were recorded for this clonotype. The chain carries TRBV5-1 and TRBJ2-2; D remains unclear. Per the germline V gene, CDR1 is SGHRS and CDR2 is YFSETQ. This CDR3 contains 15 residues. V was pared by 1 base and J by 2 bases, with 9 bases between. The CDR3 reads CASSLSTVNTGELFF. The CDR3 DNA reads as TGCGCCAGCAGCTTGTCCACTGTAAACACCGGGGAGCTGTTTTTT. Combining the CDR3 with reference TRBV5-1 and TRBJ2-2 gives the whole variable domain KAGVTQTPRYLIKTRGQQVTLSCSPISGHRSVSWYQQTPGQGLQFLFEYFSETQRNKGNFPGRFSGRQFSNSRSEMNVSTLELGDSALYLCASSLSTVNTGELFFGEGSRLTVL.

This clonotype was counted a few times. The chain recombines TRBV5-1 with TRBJ2-5; TRBD2 aligns across 8 bases. V was clipped by 3 bases and J by 4 bases; unmatched bases: 11. The CDR3 is made up of 16 amino acids. Germline loops: CDR1 SGHRS, CDR2 YFSETQ. The CDR3 sequence is CASSSGPSGGGETQYF. The CDR3 bases are TGCGCCAGCAGCTCGGGACCCTCGGGAGGGGGAGAGACCCAGTACTTC.